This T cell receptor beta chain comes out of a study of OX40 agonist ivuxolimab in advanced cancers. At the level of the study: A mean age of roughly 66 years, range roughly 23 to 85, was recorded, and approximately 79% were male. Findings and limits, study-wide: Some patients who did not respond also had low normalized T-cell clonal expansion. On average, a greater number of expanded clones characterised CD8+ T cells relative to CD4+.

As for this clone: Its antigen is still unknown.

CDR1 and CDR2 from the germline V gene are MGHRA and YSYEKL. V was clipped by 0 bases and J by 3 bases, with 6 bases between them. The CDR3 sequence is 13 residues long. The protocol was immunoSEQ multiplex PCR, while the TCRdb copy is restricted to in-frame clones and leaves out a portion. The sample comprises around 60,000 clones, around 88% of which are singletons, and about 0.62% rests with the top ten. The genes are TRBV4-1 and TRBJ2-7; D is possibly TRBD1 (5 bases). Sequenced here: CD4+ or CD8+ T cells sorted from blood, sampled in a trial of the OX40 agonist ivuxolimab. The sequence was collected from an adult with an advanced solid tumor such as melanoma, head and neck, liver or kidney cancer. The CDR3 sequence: CASSQETDYEQYF. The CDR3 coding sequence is TGCGCCAGCAGCCAAGAGACAGACTACGAGCAGTACTTC.